The entry below gives a single TCR beta chain sequence along with its context. Its antigen is unidentified. In the PCR, 60 Vbeta and 13 Jbeta primers were used. Libraries were prepared by immunoSEQ multiplex PCR; TCRdb keeps only in-frame clonotypes and omits some of them. This sample yields under 200,000 clones, of which about 63% are seen a single time; about 2.9% belongs to the top ten. Donors sampled were nominally healthy, though unrecorded immune exposures were likely. The entry originates in a study of cytomegalovirus exposure and HLA in healthy donors. General observations from the study: Later work found that TCR association rates differed between HLA loci; DRB1 had the most and HLA-C the fewest.

The CDR3 has 17 residues. Germline lookup yields CDR1 SGDLS and CDR2 YYNGEE. J lost 3 bases, V lost 4 bases, and 7 bases had no gene match. The TCR comes from a woman aged 40 to 55 in good health and CMV-seropositive. V is TRBV9 and J is TRBJ2-3, with TRBD2 matching 14 bases. Sequencing was carried out using PBMCs. The CDR3 coding sequence is TGTGCCAGCAGCTTGACTAGCGGGAGGGCCGGGACAGATACGCAGTATTTT. Amino acids: CASSLTSGRAGTDTQYF.